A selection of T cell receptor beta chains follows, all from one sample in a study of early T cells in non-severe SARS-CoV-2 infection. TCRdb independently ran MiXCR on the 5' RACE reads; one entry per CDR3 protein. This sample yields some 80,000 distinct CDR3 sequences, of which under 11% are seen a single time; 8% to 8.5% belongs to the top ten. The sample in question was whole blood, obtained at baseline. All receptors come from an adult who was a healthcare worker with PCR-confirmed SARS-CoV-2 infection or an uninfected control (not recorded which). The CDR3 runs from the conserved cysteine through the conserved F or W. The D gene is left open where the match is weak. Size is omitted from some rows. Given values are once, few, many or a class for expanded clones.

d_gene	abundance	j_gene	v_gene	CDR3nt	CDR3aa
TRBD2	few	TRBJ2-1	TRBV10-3	TGTGCCATCAGTGATATAGCGGGAGTTATTTATAATGAGCAGTTCTTC	CAISDIAGVIYNEQFF
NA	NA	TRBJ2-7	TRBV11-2	TGTGCCAGCAGACCCAGAGCGGACGGGGGCGGCGAGCAGTACTTC	CASRPRADGGGEQYF
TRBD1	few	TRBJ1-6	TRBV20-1	TGCAGTGCTGGGGGACAGGGGAATTCACCCCTCCACTTT	CSAGGQGNSPLHF
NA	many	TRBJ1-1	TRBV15	TGTGCCACCAGCAGAGATATAGGGGGCACTGAAGCTTTCTTT	CATSRDIGGTEAFF
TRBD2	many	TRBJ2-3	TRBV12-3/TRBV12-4	TGTGCCAGCACTATGACTAGCACGGATACGCAGTATTTT	CASTMTSTDTQYF
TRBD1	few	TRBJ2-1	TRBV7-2	TGTGCCAGCAGCTCTTCAGGGGGCAGCTCCTACAATGAGCAGTTCTTC	CASSSSGGSSYNEQFF
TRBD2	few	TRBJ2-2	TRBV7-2	TGTGCCAGCAGCTTAGTAGCGGGGAACACCGGGGAGCTGTTTTTT	CASSLVAGNTGELFF
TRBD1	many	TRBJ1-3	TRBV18	TGTGCCAGCTCACCATCACAGGGGAGCTCTGGAAACACCATATATTTT	CASSPSQGSSGNTIYF
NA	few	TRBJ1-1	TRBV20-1	TGCAGTGCTATCGACGAGCTCGCTTTCTTT	CSAIDELAFF
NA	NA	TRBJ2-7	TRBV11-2	TGTGCCAGCAGCTTACCGGGAGCTATGGGGGAGCAGTACTTC	CASSLPGAMGEQYF
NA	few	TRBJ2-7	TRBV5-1	TGCGCCAGCAGCCCAGCCACGGGCTACGAGCAGTACTTC	CASSPATGYEQYF
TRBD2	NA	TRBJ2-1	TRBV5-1	TGCGCCAGCAGCCCAAGGACTAGCGCCCACAATGAGCAGTTCTTC	CASSPRTSAHNEQFF
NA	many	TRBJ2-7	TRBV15	TGTGCCACCAGCAACGGTAGCCCCTACGAGCAGTACTTC	CATSNGSPYEQYF
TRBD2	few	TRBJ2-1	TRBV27	TGTGCCAGCAGTCGGACTAGCGATGAGCAGTTCTTC	CASSRTSDEQFF
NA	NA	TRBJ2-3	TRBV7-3	TGTGCCAGCAGCTTCAGGGTTGCGGATACGCAGTATTTT	CASSFRVADTQYF
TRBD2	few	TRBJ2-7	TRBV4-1	TGCGCCAGCAGCCAGAATTTAGCGGGAGTATTCGAGCAGTACTTC	CASSQNLAGVFEQYF
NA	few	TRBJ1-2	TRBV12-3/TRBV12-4	TGTGCCAGCAGCCCGGACAGACTCTATGGCTACACCTTC	CASSPDRLYGYTF
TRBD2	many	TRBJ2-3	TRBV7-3	TGTGCCAGCAGCTTAATAGCGGGAGGGGGAGCAGATACGCAGTATTTT	CASSLIAGGGADTQYF
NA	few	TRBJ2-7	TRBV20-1	TGCAGTGCGGTTCGCGCGGCCGCCTACGAGCAGTACTTC	CSAVRAAAYEQYF
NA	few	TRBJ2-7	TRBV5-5	TGTGCCAGCAGCCTACGGACCAGCTCCTACGAGCAGTACTTC	CASSLRTSSYEQYF
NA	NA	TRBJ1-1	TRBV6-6	TGTGCCAGCAGAACCACAGTTGAAGCTTTCTTT	CASRTTVEAFF
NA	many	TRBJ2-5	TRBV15	TGTGCCACCTCGTTGGTGGGGGGAGGAGAGACCCAGTACTTC	CATSLVGGGETQYF
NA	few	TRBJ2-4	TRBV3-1	TGTGCCAGCAGCTCCCGGGCCCCTAATGGTCAGTACTTC	CASSSRAPNGQYF
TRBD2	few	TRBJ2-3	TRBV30	TGTGCCTGGAGAGCGGGGGGAAGCACAGATACGCAGTATTTT	CAWRAGGSTDTQYF
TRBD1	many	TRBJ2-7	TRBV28	TGTGCCAGCAGCTTCCTTCTGGGGGACAGTGAGTACTACGAGCAGTACTTC	CASSFLLGDSEYYEQYF
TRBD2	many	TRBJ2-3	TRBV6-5	TGTGCCAGCAGTGGTATGACTAGCGGTAGCACAGATACGCAGTATTTT	CASSGMTSGSTDTQYF
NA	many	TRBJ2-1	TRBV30	TGTGCCTGGAGATCCACGGTCTCTTCCGTGACCTACAATGAGCAGTTCTTC	CAWRSTVSSVTYNEQFF
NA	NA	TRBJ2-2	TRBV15	TGTGCCACCAGCAGAGATCCGGGCAGTAGCACCGGGGAGCTGTTTTTT	CATSRDPGSSTGELFF
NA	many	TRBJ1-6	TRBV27	TGTGCCAGCAGTCCTTATCCGAATTCACCCCTCCACTTT	CASSPYPNSPLHF
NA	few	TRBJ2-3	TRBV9	TGTGCCAGCAGCGTAGTTGGGGAAACAGATACGCAGTATTTT	CASSVVGETDTQYF
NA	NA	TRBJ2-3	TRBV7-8	TGTGCCAGCAGCTTAGCGCGAAGGGATACGCAGTATTTT	CASSLARRDTQYF
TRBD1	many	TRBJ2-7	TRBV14	TGTGCCAGCAGCATCCAGGGACAGGGGACCCCCGAGCAGTACTTC	CASSIQGQGTPEQYF
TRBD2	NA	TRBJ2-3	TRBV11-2	TGTGCCAGCAGCTCTACGGGACTAGCGGCCGCCGATACGCAGTATTTT	CASSSTGLAAADTQYF
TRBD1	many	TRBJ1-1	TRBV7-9	TGTGCCAGCAGGGATCAGACAGGGAAATGGAACACTGAAGCTTTCTTT	CASRDQTGKWNTEAFF
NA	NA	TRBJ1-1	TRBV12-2	TGTGCAAGTCGCTCCTGTTCCTTT	CASRSCSF
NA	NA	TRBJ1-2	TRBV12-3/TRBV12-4	TGTGCCAGCAGTTTAGGAGGCAGCAGATATGGCTACACCTTC	CASSLGGSRYGYTF
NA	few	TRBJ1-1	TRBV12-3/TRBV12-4	TGTGCCAGCAGTTTCGGGGACACTTTGAACACTGAAGCTTTCTTT	CASSFGDTLNTEAFF
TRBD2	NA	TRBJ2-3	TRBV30	TGTGCCTGGCAAGCATGGGCGGGGGCAGATACGCAGTATTTT	CAWQAWAGADTQYF
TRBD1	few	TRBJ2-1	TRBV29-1	TGCAGCGTTGAGGAGTGGCAGGGGGCGCAGGTTGAGCAGTTCTTC	CSVEEWQGAQVEQFF
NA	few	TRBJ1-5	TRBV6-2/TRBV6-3	TGTGCCAGCAGTTATTTGGGGTTTAGCAATCAGCCCCAGCATTTT	CASSYLGFSNQPQHF
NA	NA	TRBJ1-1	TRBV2	TGTGCCAGCCTGCCACAGGCCGTGAACACTGAAGCTTTCTTT	CASLPQAVNTEAFF
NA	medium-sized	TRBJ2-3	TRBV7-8	TGTGCCAGCAGCTTAGAGGCGAGAGGGAGGCCAGATACGCAGTATTTT	CASSLEARGRPDTQYF
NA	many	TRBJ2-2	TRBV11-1	TGTGCCAGCAGCTTAAACGAGGTCACCGGGGAGCTGTTTTTT	CASSLNEVTGELFF
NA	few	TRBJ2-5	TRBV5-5	TGTGCCAGCAGTTCGTTTGAGGAGGGAGAGACCCAGTACTTC	CASSSFEEGETQYF
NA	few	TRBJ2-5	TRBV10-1	TGCGCCAGCAGCTTAGGACCAAAAGAGACCCAGTACTTC	CASSLGPKETQYF
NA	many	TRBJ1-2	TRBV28	TGTGCCAGCAGTAAACGTCGGAGGGACGGGGGAGAAGGCTACACCTTC	CASSKRRRDGGEGYTF
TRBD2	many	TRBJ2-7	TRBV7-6	TGTGCCAGCAGCTCCGGGGGGGCCTACTACGAGCAGTACTTC	CASSSGGAYYEQYF
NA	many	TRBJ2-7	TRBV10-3	TGTGCCATCAGTGAGGGGAAGGCCTTTACCTACGAGCAGTACTTC	CAISEGKAFTYEQYF
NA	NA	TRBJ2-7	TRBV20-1	TGCAGTGCTCCCCCCGGGACCACCTCCTACGAGCAGTACTTC	CSAPPGTTSYEQYF
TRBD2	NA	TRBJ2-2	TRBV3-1	TGTGCCAGCAGCCAAGGGCCTAGCGGGAGTACGGCGAACACCGGGGAGCTGTTTTTT	CASSQGPSGSTANTGELFF
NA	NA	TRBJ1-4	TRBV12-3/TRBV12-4	TGTGCCAGCAGTTTATTTTTGGGGACTAATGAAAAACTGTTTTTT	CASSLFLGTNEKLFF
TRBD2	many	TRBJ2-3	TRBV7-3	TGTGCCAGCAGCTTAAGGAGCGGGAGCAGTATGGATACGCAGTATTTT	CASSLRSGSSMDTQYF